This TCR beta chain originates from a study of CD8+CD57+ T cells in acquired aplastic anemia. Study overall: Mean yield of DNA from sorted CD4+ and CD8+ cells was 3 to 3.5 ug.

It was genomic DNA that served as the template for profiling TCR beta VDJ and CDR3. TCRdb itself ran the reads through MiXCR, one entry per CDR3 protein. The sample consists of hundreds of thousands of distinct CDR3 sequences, 65% to 80% of them appearing once. This CDR3 region has 12 residues. Germline V gene lookup returns CDR1 KGHDR and CDR2 SFDVKD. With 1 base removed from V and 7 bases from J, the gap between germline ends came to 6 bases. The chain combines TRBV24-1 with TRBJ1-1; D is ambiguous. The clonotype was recovered from a human donor in good health, serving as a control. Sequenced input: sorted CD4+, CD8+, or CD8+CD57+ T cells (not recorded which) from PBMCs. CDR3 residues: CATSDFGREAFF. CDR3 DNA sequence: TGTGCCACCAGTGATTTCGGGCGTGAAGCTTTCTTT.